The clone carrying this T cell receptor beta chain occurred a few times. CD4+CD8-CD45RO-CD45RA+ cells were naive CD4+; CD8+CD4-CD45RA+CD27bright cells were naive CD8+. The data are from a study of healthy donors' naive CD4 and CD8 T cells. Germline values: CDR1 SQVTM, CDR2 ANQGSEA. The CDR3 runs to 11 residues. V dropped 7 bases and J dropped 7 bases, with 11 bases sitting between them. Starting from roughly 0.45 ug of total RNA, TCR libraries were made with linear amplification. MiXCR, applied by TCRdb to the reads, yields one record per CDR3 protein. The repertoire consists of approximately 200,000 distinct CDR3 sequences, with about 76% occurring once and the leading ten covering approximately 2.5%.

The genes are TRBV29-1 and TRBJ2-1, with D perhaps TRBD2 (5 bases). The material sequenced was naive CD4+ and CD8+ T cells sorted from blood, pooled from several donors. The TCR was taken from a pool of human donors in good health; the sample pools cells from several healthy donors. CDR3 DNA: TGCAGCGGGACCCCGGGGAATGAGCAGTTCTTC. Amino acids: CSGTPGNEQFF.